Each of the 20 T cell receptor beta chains below was sequenced from the same sample in a study of cytomegalovirus exposure and HLA in healthy donors. It was with 60 Vbeta and 13 Jbeta primers that the PCR ran. Libraries were prepared by immunoSEQ multiplex PCR; TCRdb keeps only in-frame clonotypes and omits some of them. The data hold approximately 120,000 clones, with about 76% observed a single time. Sequences were obtained from PBMCs. The source is a woman in her thirties in good health and CMV-seronegative.

The CDR3 DNA follows: TGTGCCAGCAGCTTAGTGCGGGGGAGCACAGATACGCAGTATTTT. Translating it yields CASSLVRGSTDTQYF. This chain joins TRBV7-9 and TRBJ2-3, with 7 bases that match TRBD2. The CDR3 spans 15 residues. From germline, CDR1 is SEHNR and CDR2 FQNEAQ (reference sequence). With V trimmed by 1 base and J by 0 bases, 1 base remained unmatched.

CDR3 region: CASSLNGFEKLFF. The DNA of the CDR3 is TGTGCCAGCAGCTTAAACGGTTTTGAGAAGCTGTTTTTT. V usage is TRBV7-3 and J usage is TRBJ2-2; D gene unclear. Germline V CDR1 and CDR2: SGHTA, FQGTGA. V gave up 1 base and J gave up 12 bases, with 12 bases separating them. This CDR3 has 13 amino acids.

The rearrangement uses TRBV9 and TRBJ2-2; 10 bases match TRBD2. V shed 5 bases and J 0 bases; nucleotides not matched to a gene: 16. CDR1 SGDLS and CDR2 YYNGEE come from the germline V gene. This CDR3 is built from 20 residues. CDR3 nucleotide sequence: TGTGCCAGCAGTATAGCGGGAGGACCCAGAATACCCGCGAACACCGGGGAGCTGTTTTTT. The encoded protein is CASSIAGGPRIPANTGELFF.

The J gene is TRBJ2-3, the V gene TRBV27; tentative D call: TRBD1 (6 bases). Trimming removed 1 base at V and 2 bases at J, with 13 bases between. The germline V gene encodes CDR1 MNHEY and CDR2 SMNVEV (reference sequence). The length of the CDR3 is 16 residues. This CDR3 reads CASSLFGGGPTDTQYF. In DNA form, the CDR3 reads TGTGCCAGCAGTTTATTTGGTGGGGGCCCCACAGATACGCAGTATTTT.

The chain has TRBV14 and TRBJ2-4, with 8 positions matching TRBD2. CDR1 SGHDN and CDR2 FVKESK come from the germline V gene. The CDR3 is 15 amino acids. Trimming removed 5 bases from V and 9 bases from J; junction bases left unmatched: 12. In nucleotides, the CDR3 is TGTGCCAGCAGCACCCGGGTAGCGGGGACCGGCATTCAGTACTTC. This sequence encodes CASSTRVAGTGIQYF.

The V call is TRBV15, the J call TRBJ2-5; 8 positions match TRBD2. V dropped 0 bases and J dropped 4; count of bases not matched to a gene: 1. The CDR3 extends over 14 amino acids. CDR1 and CDR2 (germline): LNHNV, YYDKDF (reference sequence). The chain's CDR3 is CATSRDLAGETQYF. The CDR3 DNA follows: TGTGCCACCAGCAGAGATCTAGCGGGAGAGACCCAGTACTTC. The full variable domain, with the rest looked up from reference TRBV15 and TRBJ2-5, is DAMVIQNPRYQVTQFGKPVTLSCSQTLNHNVMYWYQQKSSQAPKLLFHYYDKDFNNEADTPDNFQSRRPNTSFCFLDIRSPGLGDTAMYLCATSRDLAGETQYFGPGTRLLVL.

V is TRBV21-1 and J is TRBJ2-1; the table names TRBD1, a call not compared with the DNA. TRBV21-1 is a pseudogene locus. The CDR3 runs 16 residues. The DNA of the CDR3 is TGTGCCAGCAGCCCTATGGACAGGGTGGGCTGCAATGAGCAGTTCTTC. Its protein is CASSPMDRVGCNEQFF.

This clone was seen a handful of times. This chain links TRBV5-1 with TRBJ2-7; TRBD2 matches 12 bases. J lost 6 bases, V lost 4 bases, and 8 bases had no gene match. Germline values: CDR1 SGHRS, CDR2 YFSETQ. CDR3 length: 15 amino acids. CDR3 amino acids: CASSPSSGRASEQYF. The CDR3 region has the DNA TGCGCCAGCAGCCCTTCTAGCGGGAGGGCCTCCGAGCAGTACTTC.

The DNA of the CDR3 is TGTGCCAGCAGCTTCTCCGCGGGGCGGGAGGGCCTTGAGACCCAGTACTTC. This sequence encodes CASSFSAGREGLETQYF. The genes are TRBV5-4 and TRBJ2-5, with TRBD2 matching over 9 bases. Germline-derived CDR1 and CDR2 are SGHNT and YYREEE (reference sequence). This CDR3 is built from 17 residues. The V gene end was trimmed by 2 bases and the J gene end by 5 bases; junction bases not matched to a gene: 13.

This chain joins TRBV6-5 and TRBJ2-7, with TRBD2 identical over 7 bases. Germline CDR1 reads MNHEY; CDR2 reads SVGAGI. This CDR3 spans 14 amino acids. V was clipped by 0 bases and J by 4 bases; unmatched bases: 3. The CDR3 nucleotides read TGTGCCAGCAGTTACTCCGCGGGGGTTTACGAGCAGTACTTC. Encoded protein: CASSYSAGVYEQYF.

The CDR3 loop reads CASSDTGGGRSYEQYF. CDR3 sequence (DNA): TGTGCCAGCAGCGATACCGGGGGGGGGCGATCCTACGAGCAGTACTTC. V gene TRBV7-2 combines with J gene TRBJ2-7; 8 bases are a match to TRBD2. CDR1 SGHTA and CDR2 FQGNSA come from the germline V gene. CDR3 size: 16 residues. Unmatched junction bases numbered 10, after V lost 5 bases and J lost 1 base. Using reference TRBV7-2 and TRBJ2-7 for the parts outside the CDR3, the full variable domain is GAGVSQSPSNKVTEKGKDVELRCDPISGHTALYWYRQSLGQGLEFLIYFQGNSAPDKSGLPSDRFSAERTGGSVSTLTIQRTQQEDSAVYLCASSDTGGGRSYEQYFGPGTRLTVT.

The J gene is TRBJ1-3, the V gene TRBV28; 7 bases fit TRBD1. J was trimmed by 6 bases and V by 3 bases; bases with no gene match: 17. Germline CDR1 is MDHEN and CDR2 is SYDVKM. The length of the CDR3 is 18 residues. As DNA, the CDR3 is TGTGCCAGCAGTTTTCTTCGCCTCCGACAAACAGGGGTAAACACCATATATTTT. Encoded protein: CASSFLRLRQTGVNTIYF.

The rearrangement joins TRBV19 to TRBJ1-5; TRBD1 aligns across 8 bases. This CDR3 is 14 amino acids long. Germline V gene data show CDR1 as LNHDA and CDR2 as SQIVND (reference sequence). Trimming at V came to 3 bases and at J to 4 bases, leaving 2 bases not matched to a gene. The CDR3 loop is CASSIQGANQPQHF. In DNA form, the CDR3 reads TGTGCCAGTAGTATCCAGGGGGCGAATCAGCCCCAGCATTTT.

The chain recombines TRBV15 with TRBJ1-5, with a weak D call TRBD1 (6 bases). V lost 3 bases to trimming and J lost 0 bases, with 9 bases between them. The germline V gene encodes CDR1 LNHNV and CDR2 YYDKDF (reference sequence). The CDR3 has 15 amino acids. CDR3 amino acids: CATSRDRGSNQPQHF. The CDR3 coding sequence is TGTGCCACCAGCAGGGACAGAGGTAGCAATCAGCCCCAGCATTTT.

V usage is TRBV10-1 and J usage is TRBJ2-1, with TRBD2 matching 11 bases. Germline V gene data show CDR1 as WNHNN and CDR2 as SYGVQD (reference sequence). Trimming cost V 4 bases and J 14 bases; bases outside gene matches: 7. The CDR3 sequence is 13 residues long. The CDR3 region is CASSGGTSGLKFF. CDR3 nucleotides: TGCGCCAGCAGTGGGGGGACTAGCGGCTTGAAGTTCTTC.

The rearrangement joins TRBV5-4 to TRBJ2-1, with 11 bases aligning to TRBD2. The CDR3 is made up of 14 amino acids. With V trimmed by 6 bases and J by 4 bases, 3 bases remained unmatched. Germline V gene sequence: CDR1 SGHNT, CDR2 YYREEE (reference sequence). The CDR3 coding sequence is TGTGCCAGCACGATAGCGGGAGGGTACAATGAGCAGTTCTTC. Amino acids: CASTIAGGYNEQFF. Together with reference TRBV5-4 and TRBJ2-1, the CDR3 gives the full variable domain: ETGVTQSPTHLIKTRGQQVTLRCSSQSGHNTVSWYQQALGQGPQFIFQYYREEENGRGNFPPRFSGLQFPNYSSELNVNALELDDSALYLCASTIAGGYNEQFFGPGTRLTVL.

The chain couples TRBV7-6 to TRBJ2-5, with TRBD2 identical over 10 bases. This CDR3 spans 14 amino acids. The germline V gene encodes CDR1 SGHVS and CDR2 FNYEAQ. The ends lost 2 bases at V and 8 bases at J; junction bases unmatched: 5. This CDR3 reads CASSLLLAGDTQYF. DNA for the CDR3: TGTGCCAGCAGCTTACTTCTAGCGGGAGATACCCAGTACTTC.

The chain combines TRBV5-1 with TRBJ2-1; 8 bases map to TRBD1. The CDR3 spans 19 residues. In germline, CDR1 is SGHRS, CDR2 YFSETQ. V was pared by 0 bases and J by 4 bases, with 15 bases of the junction left unmatched. This chain's CDR3 is CASSLEGTGQPNWYNEQFF. In DNA form, the CDR3 reads TGCGCCAGCAGCTTGGAAGGGACAGGACAGCCGAATTGGTACAATGAGCAGTTCTTC.

The chain combines TRBV29-1 with TRBJ1-5; no reliable D call. CDR1 is SQVTM and CDR2 is ANQGSEA in the germline V gene. The CDR3 length is 13 residues. V lost 4 bases and J lost 9, with 16 bases in between. The CDR3 nucleotides are TGCAGCGTTGGCCACGGGAGAGAGCTGCCCCAGCATTTT. It encodes CSVGHGRELPQHF.

The V and J genes are TRBV10-3 and TRBJ1-5; 7 bases are a match to TRBD1. The CDR3 has 13 residues. CDR1 and CDR2 (germline): ENHRY, SYGVKD. The J segment lost 12 bases and the V segment lost 5 bases, leaving 10 bases of the junction unmatched. The CDR3 sequence is CAISTGDRAVQHF. CDR3 coding DNA: TGTGCCATCAGTACAGGAGACAGGGCGGTCCAGCATTTT.